The 4 T cell receptor beta chains given below trace back to one sample, sequenced in a study of response to subunit inactivated influenza vaccine. Using its own MiXCR run on the RT-PCR reads, TCRdb lists one record per CDR3 protein. The sample lists almost 600,000 distinct CDR3 sequences, less than 15% occurring once. Sequenced here: PBMCs from blood, sampled 11 to 12 days after vaccination. Receptors originate from a man in his fifties or sixties who received an inactivated influenza vaccine.

This clonotype was observed a few times. The genes are TRBV7-6 and TRBJ2-1; 8 bases align to TRBD2. Germline-derived CDR1 and CDR2 are SGHVS and FNYEAQ. V dropped 5 bases and J dropped 7; count of bases not matched to a gene: 10. The CDR3 length is 15 residues. The CDR3 loop reads CASSRREGKLNEQFF. DNA of the CDR3: TGTGCCAGCAGCCGCCGGGAGGGCAAACTTAATGAGCAGTTCTTC.

A few counts support this clonotype. The chain uses TRBV7-9 and TRBJ1-1, with D possibly TRBD1 on 6 matching bases. Germline lookup yields CDR1 SEHNR and CDR2 FQNEAQ (reference sequence). This CDR3 region has 14 residues. V was shortened by 4 bases and J by 1 base, with 10 bases between the two germline ends. CDR3 sequence reads: CASSWGGGNTEAFF. CDR3 in DNA: TGTGCCAGCAGCTGGGGGGGCGGGAACACTGAAGCTTTCTTT.

This rearrangement joins TRBV15 to TRBJ2-7; maybe TRBD1 (6 bases). The V end was cut by 3 bases, the J end by 3 bases, with 24 bases between. CDR1 and CDR2 (germline): LNHNV, YYDKDF (reference sequence). This CDR3 has 18 amino acids. CDR3 sequence reads: CATSREIPIDRYNYEQYF. The DNA for the CDR3 is TGTGCCACCAGCAGGGAAATCCCGATAGACAGGTATAACTACGAGCAGTACTTC.

There are a few counts of this clonotype. This chain uses TRBV10-3 with TRBJ2-1; 9 bases line up with TRBD2. CDR1 ENHRY and CDR2 SYGVKD come from the germline V gene. This CDR3 has 16 residues. V gave up 0 bases and J gave up 9 bases; unmatched junction bases: 9. CDR3 in DNA: TGTGCCATCAGTGAGTCTCTAGCGGGAAATGCGCGTGAGCAGTTCTTC. Translating gives CAISESLAGNAREQFF.